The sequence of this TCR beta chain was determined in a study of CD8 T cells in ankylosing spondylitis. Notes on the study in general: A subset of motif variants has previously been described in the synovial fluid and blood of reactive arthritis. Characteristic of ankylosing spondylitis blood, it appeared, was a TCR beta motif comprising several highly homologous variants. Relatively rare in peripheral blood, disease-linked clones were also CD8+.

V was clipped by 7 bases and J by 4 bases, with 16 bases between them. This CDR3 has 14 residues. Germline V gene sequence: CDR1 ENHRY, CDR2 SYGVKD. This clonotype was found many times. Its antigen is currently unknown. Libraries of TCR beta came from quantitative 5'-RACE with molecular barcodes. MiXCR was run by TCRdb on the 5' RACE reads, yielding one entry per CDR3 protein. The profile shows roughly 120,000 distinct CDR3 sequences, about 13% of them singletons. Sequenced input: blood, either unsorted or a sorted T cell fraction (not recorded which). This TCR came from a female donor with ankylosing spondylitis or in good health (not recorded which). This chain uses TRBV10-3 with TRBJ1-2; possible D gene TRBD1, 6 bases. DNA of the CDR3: TGTGCCATCACCCAGAGACAGGATAGCTATGGCTACACCTTC. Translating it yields CAITQRQDSYGYTF.